The 16 T cell receptor beta chains below all came from one sample that was sequenced in a study of shared clonotypes between healthy human individuals. Here immunoSEQ multiplex PCR was the method, and the copy in TCRdb shows in-frame clones only, minus some. The sample records a few million clones, around 95% being singletons. CD8 cells regarded as naive lacked CD45RO, were positively chosen for CCR7, and omitted terminally differentiated effector memory CD45RA+ cells. The sample was naive CD8+ T cells from PBMCs. These receptors came from a man in his late teens or twenties in good health. Some clones in this sample may be carry-over from other donors' samples.

This clone was picked up one time. The CDR3 region is CASSQAGLQNIQYF. CDR3 in DNA: TGTGCCAGCAGCCAGGCGGGACTACAAAACATTCAGTACTTC. The rearrangement joins TRBV7-3 to TRBJ2-4; TRBD2 matches at 7 bases. V was clipped by 5 bases and J by 5 bases; unmatched bases: 6. Germline values: CDR1 SGHTA, CDR2 FQGTGA. This CDR3 comprises 14 residues.

This chain joins TRBV16 and TRBJ2-1; D is unresolved. V dropped 1 base and J dropped 4 bases, with 14 bases sitting between them. Germline V lookup: CDR1 KGHSY, CDR2 FQNENV. This CDR3 has 16 amino acids. The CDR3 coding sequence is TGTGCCAGCAGCCAATTTGAGAAGGTAGAGTACAATGAGCAGTTCTTC. Translation: CASSQFEKVEYNEQFF.

The sample holds one count of this clone. This chain uses TRBV27 with TRBJ2-4, with TRBD2 matching over 9 bases. The CDR3 spans 16 residues. CDR1 is MNHEY, CDR2 SMNVEV, per germline (reference sequence). J lost 13 bases, V lost 5 bases, and 18 bases had no gene match. This chain's CDR3 is CASSPDSGSGYGIQYF. CDR3 nucleotides: TGTGCCAGCAGTCCTGATAGCGGGAGTGGGTACGGGATCCAGTACTTC.

The J gene is TRBJ1-1, the V gene TRBV27, with D perhaps matching TRBD1 (5 bases). The germline V and J ends were trimmed by 2 bases and 0 bases, with 10 bases remaining between them. From germline, CDR1 is MNHEY and CDR2 SMNVEV (reference sequence). This CDR3 contains 15 residues. CDR3 nucleotides: TGTGCCAGCAGTTTAGGGGCAGCCATGAACACTGAAGCTTTCTTT. Translating gives CASSLGAAMNTEAFF.

V gene TRBV9 combines with J gene TRBJ2-1, with a weak D call TRBD1 (6 bases). Trimming pared 4 bases from V and 4 bases from J, leaving 21 bases between. The germline CDR1 and CDR2 sequences are SGDLS and YYNGEE. This CDR3 is 17 amino acids long. CDR3 in amino acids: CASSTTVGGFGYNEQFF. The CDR3 nucleotides are TGTGCCAGCAGCACAACCGTTGGGGGCTTTGGGTACAATGAGCAGTTCTTC.

This chain joins TRBV5-1 and TRBJ2-7, with TRBD1 matching 10 bases. V shed 4 bases, J shed 3 bases, and the junction held 7 bases outside the gene matches. The CDR3 contains 15 residues. Germline-derived CDR1 and CDR2 are SGHRS and YFSETQ. The CDR3 coding sequence is TGCGCCAGCAGCCTTGGGACAGGGGTGTACTACGAGCAGTACTTC. Encoded protein: CASSLGTGVYYEQYF.

V and J are TRBV28 and TRBJ2-5, with 8 bases matching TRBD1. With 5 bases clipped from V and 2 bases from J, the junction kept 7 bases outside the gene matches. CDR3 length: 15 residues. CDR1 is MDHEN, CDR2 SYDVKM, per germline. The DNA of the CDR3 is TGTGCCAGCAGTCAATGGACAGGGCCTCAAGAGACCCAGTACTTC. The encoded protein is CASSQWTGPQETQYF.

V usage is TRBV18 and J usage is TRBJ2-2, with 7 bases that match TRBD2. CDR3 size: 18 residues. The germline V gene encodes CDR1 KGHSH and CDR2 LQKENI. V shed 0 bases, J shed 4 bases, and the junction held 11 bases outside the gene matches. The CDR3 here is CASSPPGYWPGGTGELFF. The CDR3 DNA reads as TGTGCCAGCTCACCACCGGGCTATTGGCCGGGAGGCACCGGGGAGCTGTTTTTT.

This clone was seen just once. The V call is TRBV9, the J call TRBJ2-5, with D possibly TRBD2 on 5 matching bases. CDR1 and CDR2 (germline): SGDLS, YYNGEE. V lost 0 bases and J lost 7, with 10 bases in between. CDR3 length: 13 amino acids. CDR3 DNA sequence: TGTGCCAGCAGCGTAGGCGGCGGAGGGACCCAGTACTTC. It specifies CASSVGGGGTQYF.

The chain employs TRBV7-9 and TRBJ2-1; tentative D call: TRBD1 (6 bases). The V gene's germline CDR1 is SEHNR and CDR2 FQNEAQ (reference sequence). The V end was cut by 1 base, the J end by 10 bases, with 17 bases between. This CDR3 spans 15 amino acids. The CDR3 DNA follows: TGTGCCAGCAGCTTAGTTGTCAGGGACATCAACGAGCAGTTCTTC. Amino acid sequence: CASSLVVRDINEQFF.

V usage is TRBV29-1 and J usage is TRBJ1-2; D is perhaps TRBD1 (6 bases). The germline V gene encodes CDR1 SQVTM and CDR2 ANQGSEA. The CDR3 has 13 residues. Trimming took 5 bases from V and 2 from J, leaving 12 bases between them. The CDR3, as DNA: TGCAGCGTTCCCGGGACACTCAACTATGGCTACACCTTC. It is translated as CSVPGTLNYGYTF.

J is TRBJ1-1 and V is TRBV6-5; no firm D call. Germline values: CDR1 MNHEY, CDR2 SVGAGI. Trimming left V 10 bases short and J 1 base short, with 13 bases between. The CDR3 consists of 13 residues. As DNA, the CDR3 is TGTGCCACCAAACTTCCATGGAACACTGAAGCTTTCTTT. Its protein is CATKLPWNTEAFF.

The chain couples TRBV29-1 to TRBJ1-2, with D possibly matching TRBD1 (6 bases). Germline assignment: CDR1 SQVTM and CDR2 ANQGSEA. Trimming left V 5 bases short and J 8 bases short, with 18 bases between. The CDR3 consists of 13 residues. The chain's CDR3 is CSVIGGHFGGYTF. The CDR3 DNA is TGCAGCGTTATTGGGGGCCATTTCGGGGGCTACACCTTC.

DNA of the CDR3: TGCGCCAGCAGACCGACAGCAACCGGGGAGCTGTTTTTT. This gives the protein CASRPTATGELFF. The J gene is TRBJ2-2, the V gene TRBV5-1; possibly TRBD1 for D (5 bases). Trimming removed 5 bases from V and 5 bases from J, with 10 bases in between. This CDR3 has 13 residues. Germline V gene data show CDR1 as SGHRS and CDR2 as YFSETQ.

The count of this clone is one. V and J are TRBV9 and TRBJ2-3, with TRBD2 matching 14 bases. The CDR3 consists of 18 residues. Germline CDR1 reads SGDLS; CDR2 reads YYNGEE. V was pared by 2 bases and J by 5 bases, with 10 bases of the junction left unmatched. This CDR3 reads CASSVTSGRAGFGDTQYF. CDR3 sequence (DNA): TGTGCCAGCAGCGTGACTAGCGGGAGGGCCGGGTTCGGAGATACGCAGTATTTT.

J is TRBJ2-7 and V is TRBV27, with 10 nucleotides matching TRBD2. The V gene's germline CDR1 is MNHEY and CDR2 SMNVEV (reference sequence). V dropped 1 base and J dropped 4; count of bases not matched to a gene: 7. CDR3 length: 16 residues. The CDR3 coding sequence is TGTGCCAGCAGTTTATATGCTAGCGGGAGTCTTTACGAGCAGTACTTC. Translated, it gives CASSLYASGSLYEQYF.